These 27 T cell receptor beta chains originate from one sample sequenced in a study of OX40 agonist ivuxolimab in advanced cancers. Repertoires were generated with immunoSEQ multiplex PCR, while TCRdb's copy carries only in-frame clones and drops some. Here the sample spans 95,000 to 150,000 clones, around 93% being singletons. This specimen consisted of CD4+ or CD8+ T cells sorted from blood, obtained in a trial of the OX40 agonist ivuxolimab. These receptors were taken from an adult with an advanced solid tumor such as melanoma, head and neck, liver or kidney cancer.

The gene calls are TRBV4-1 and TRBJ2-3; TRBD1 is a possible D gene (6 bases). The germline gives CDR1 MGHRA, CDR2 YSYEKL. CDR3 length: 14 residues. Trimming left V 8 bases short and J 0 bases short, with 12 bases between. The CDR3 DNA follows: TGCGCCAGCCGCCGGACAGCTAGCACAGATACGCAGTATTTT. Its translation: CASRRTASTDTQYF.

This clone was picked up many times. The CDR3 nucleotides read TGCGCCAGCAGCCCATCAGGAGCAGATCAGCCCCAGCATTTT. It yields the protein CASSPSGADQPQHF. The chain has TRBV4-1 and TRBJ1-5; D gene uncertain. The ends were cut back, 4 bases at V and 5 bases at J, with 12 bases in the middle. The V gene's germline CDR1 is MGHRA and CDR2 YSYEKL. The CDR3 is 14 residues long.

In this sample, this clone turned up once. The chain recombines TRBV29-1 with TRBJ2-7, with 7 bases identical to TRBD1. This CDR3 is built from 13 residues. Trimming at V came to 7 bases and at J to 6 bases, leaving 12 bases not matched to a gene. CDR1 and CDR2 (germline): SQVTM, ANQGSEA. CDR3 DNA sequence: TGCAGCGCCGAGGACAGGTTGGGGACCGAGCAGTACTTC. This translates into CSAEDRLGTEQYF.

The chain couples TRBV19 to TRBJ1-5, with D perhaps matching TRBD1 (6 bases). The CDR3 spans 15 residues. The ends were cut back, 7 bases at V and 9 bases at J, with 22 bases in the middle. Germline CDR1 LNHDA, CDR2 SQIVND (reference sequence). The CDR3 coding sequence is TGTGCCAGTACCAATAGGGGGGGAGCCCACGGGCCCCAGCATTTT. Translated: CASTNRGGAHGPQHF.

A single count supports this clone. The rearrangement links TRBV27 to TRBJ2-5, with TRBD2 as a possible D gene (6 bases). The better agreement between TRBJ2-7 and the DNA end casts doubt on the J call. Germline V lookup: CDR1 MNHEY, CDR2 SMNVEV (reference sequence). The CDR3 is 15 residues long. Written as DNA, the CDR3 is TGTGCCAGCAGTTTGAGTGGGCTTAGCGGCTACGAGCAGTACTTC. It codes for CASSLSGLSGYEQYF.

CDR3 nucleotide sequence: TGTGCCAGCAGAGGAGGGATTGGACAGGGATATGGCTACACCTTC. Its translation: CASRGGIGQGYGYTF. The chain is built from TRBV28 and TRBJ1-2, with 8 bases that match TRBD1. CDR1 is MDHEN and CDR2 is SYDVKM in the germline V gene. This CDR3 contains 15 residues. V lost 6 bases, J lost 5 bases, and 11 bases stayed unmatched.

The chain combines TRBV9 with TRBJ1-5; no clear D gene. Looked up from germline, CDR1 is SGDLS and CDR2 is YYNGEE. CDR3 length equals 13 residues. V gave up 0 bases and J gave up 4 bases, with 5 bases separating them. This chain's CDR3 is CASSVAQNQPQHF. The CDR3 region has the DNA TGTGCCAGCAGCGTAGCTCAGAATCAGCCCCAGCATTTT. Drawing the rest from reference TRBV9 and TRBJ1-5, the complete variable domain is DSGVTQTPKHLITATGQRVTLRCSPRSGDLSVYWYQQSLDQGLQFLIQYYNGEERAKGNILERFSAQQFPDLHSELNLSSLELGDSALYFCASSVAQNQPQHFGDGTRLSIL.

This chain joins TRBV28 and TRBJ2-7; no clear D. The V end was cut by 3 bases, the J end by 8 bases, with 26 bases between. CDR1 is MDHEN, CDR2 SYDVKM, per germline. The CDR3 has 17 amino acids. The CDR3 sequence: CASSFPPGSSDIRKQYF. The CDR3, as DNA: TGTGCCAGCAGTTTTCCCCCTGGGTCTTCCGACATAAGGAAGCAGTACTTC.

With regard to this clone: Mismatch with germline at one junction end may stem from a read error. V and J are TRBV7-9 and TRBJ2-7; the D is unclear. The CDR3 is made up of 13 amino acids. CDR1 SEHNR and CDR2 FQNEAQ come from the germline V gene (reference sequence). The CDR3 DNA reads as TGTGCCAGCAGCTTACTCGGAGTATACGGGCAGTACTTC. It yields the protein CASSLLGVYGQYF.

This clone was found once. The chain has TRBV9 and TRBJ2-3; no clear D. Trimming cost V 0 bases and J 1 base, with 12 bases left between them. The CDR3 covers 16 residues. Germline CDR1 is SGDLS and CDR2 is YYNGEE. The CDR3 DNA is TGTGCCAGCAGCGTAGGCCGGGCGGAGCGCACAGATACGCAGTATTTT. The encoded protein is CASSVGRAERTDTQYF.

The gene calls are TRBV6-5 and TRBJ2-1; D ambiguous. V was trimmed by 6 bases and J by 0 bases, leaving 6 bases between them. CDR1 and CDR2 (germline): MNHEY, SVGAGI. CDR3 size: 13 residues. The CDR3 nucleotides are TGTGCCAGCAGCTGGGACTCCTACAATGAGCAGTTCTTC. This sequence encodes CASSWDSYNEQFF.

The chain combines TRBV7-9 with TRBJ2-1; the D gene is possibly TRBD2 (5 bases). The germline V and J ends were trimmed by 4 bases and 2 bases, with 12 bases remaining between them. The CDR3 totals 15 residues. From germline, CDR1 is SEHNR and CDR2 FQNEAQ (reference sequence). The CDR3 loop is CASSSTTTTYNEQFF. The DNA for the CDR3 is TGTGCCAGCAGCTCCACGACTACCACCTACAATGAGCAGTTCTTC.

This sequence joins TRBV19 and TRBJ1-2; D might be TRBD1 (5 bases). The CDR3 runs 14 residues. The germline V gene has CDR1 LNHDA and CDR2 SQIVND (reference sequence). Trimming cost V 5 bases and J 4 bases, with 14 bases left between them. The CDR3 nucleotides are TGTGCCAGTAGTCCCGGTGACAGCATCTATGGCTACACCTTC. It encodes CASSPGDSIYGYTF.

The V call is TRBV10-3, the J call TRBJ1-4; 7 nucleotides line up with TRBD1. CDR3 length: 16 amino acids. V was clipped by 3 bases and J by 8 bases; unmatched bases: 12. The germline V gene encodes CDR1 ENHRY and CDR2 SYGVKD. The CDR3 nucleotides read TGTGCCATCAGTGACCCCGACAGGGATTGGCGAGAAAAACTGTTTTTT. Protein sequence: CAISDPDRDWREKLFF.

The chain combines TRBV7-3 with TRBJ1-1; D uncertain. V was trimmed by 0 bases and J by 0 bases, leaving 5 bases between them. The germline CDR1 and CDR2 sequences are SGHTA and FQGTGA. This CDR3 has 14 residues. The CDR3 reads CASSLTPMNTEAFF. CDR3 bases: TGTGCCAGCAGCTTAACGCCAATGAACACTGAAGCTTTCTTT.

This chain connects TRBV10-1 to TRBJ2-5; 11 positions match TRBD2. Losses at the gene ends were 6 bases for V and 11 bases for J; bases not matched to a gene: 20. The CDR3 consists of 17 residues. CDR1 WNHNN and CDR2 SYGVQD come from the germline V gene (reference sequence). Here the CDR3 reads CASRRAEVAGGTLEQYF. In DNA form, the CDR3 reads TGCGCCAGCAGGCGGGCGGAGGTAGCGGGAGGGACCTTGGAGCAGTACTTC.

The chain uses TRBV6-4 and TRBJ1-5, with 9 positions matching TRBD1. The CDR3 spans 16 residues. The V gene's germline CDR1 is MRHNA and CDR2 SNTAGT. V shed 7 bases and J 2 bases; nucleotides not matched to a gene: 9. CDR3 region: CASTWGGDRGNQPQHF. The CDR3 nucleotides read TGTGCCAGCACCTGGGGGGGGGACAGGGGCAATCAGCCCCAGCATTTT.

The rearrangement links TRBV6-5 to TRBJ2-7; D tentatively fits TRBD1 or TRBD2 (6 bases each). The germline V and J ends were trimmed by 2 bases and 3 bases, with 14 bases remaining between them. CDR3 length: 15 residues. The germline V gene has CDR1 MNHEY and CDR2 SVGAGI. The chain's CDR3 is CASSYRQEGFYEQYF. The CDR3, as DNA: TGTGCCAGCAGTTACAGACAGGAGGGTTTCTACGAGCAGTACTTC.

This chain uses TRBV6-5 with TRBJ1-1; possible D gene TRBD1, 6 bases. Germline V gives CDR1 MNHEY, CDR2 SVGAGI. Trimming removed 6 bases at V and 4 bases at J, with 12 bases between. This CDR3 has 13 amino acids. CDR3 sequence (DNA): TGTGCCAGCAGAGGTTTAGGGGGCACTGAAGCTTTCTTT. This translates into CASRGLGGTEAFF.

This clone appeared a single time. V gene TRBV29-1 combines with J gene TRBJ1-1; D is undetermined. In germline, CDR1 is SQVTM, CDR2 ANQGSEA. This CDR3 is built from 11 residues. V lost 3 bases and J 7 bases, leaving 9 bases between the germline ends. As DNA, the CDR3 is TGCAGCGTTGAGTTTGCAGATGAAGCTTTCTTT. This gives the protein CSVEFADEAFF.

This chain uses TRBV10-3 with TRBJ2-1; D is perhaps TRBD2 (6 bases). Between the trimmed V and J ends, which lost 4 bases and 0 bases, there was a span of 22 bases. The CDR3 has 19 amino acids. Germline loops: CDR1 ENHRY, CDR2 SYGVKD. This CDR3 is CAISGLGVGGASSYNEQFF. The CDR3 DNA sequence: TGTGCCATCAGTGGTCTCGGAGTTGGCGGGGCGAGCTCCTACAATGAGCAGTTCTTC.

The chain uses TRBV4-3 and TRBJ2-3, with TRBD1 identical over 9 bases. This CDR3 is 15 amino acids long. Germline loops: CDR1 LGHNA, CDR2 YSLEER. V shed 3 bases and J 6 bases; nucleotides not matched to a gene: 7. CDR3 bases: TGCGCCAGCAGCCAGGACAGGGGATGGGCCGATACGCAGTATTTT. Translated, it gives CASSQDRGWADTQYF.

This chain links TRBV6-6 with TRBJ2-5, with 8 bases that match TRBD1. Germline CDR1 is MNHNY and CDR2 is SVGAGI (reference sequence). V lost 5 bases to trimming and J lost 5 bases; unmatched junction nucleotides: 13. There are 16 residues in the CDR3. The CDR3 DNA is TGTGCCAGCAGTCACGGGCCTTGGACAGGGATGGAGACCCAGTACTTC. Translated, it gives CASSHGPWTGMETQYF.

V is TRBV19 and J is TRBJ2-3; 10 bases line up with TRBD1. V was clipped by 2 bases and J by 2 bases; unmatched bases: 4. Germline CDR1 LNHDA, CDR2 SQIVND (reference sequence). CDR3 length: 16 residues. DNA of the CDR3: TGTGCCAGTAGTATAAAAGGGACAGGGGTCACAGATACGCAGTATTTT. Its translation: CASSIKGTGVTDTQYF. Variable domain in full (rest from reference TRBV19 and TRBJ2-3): DGGITQSPKYLFRKEGQNVTLSCEQNLNHDAMYWYRQDPGQGLRLIYYSQIVNDFQKGDIAEGYSVSREKKESFPLTVTSAQKNPTAFYLCASSIKGTGVTDTQYFGPGTRLTVL.

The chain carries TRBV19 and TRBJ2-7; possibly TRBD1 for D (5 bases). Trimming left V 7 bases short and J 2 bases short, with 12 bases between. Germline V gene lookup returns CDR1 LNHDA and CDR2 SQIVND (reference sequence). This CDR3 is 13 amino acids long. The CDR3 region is CASKGTGAYEQYF. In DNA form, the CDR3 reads TGTGCCAGTAAAGGAACAGGAGCCTACGAGCAGTACTTC.

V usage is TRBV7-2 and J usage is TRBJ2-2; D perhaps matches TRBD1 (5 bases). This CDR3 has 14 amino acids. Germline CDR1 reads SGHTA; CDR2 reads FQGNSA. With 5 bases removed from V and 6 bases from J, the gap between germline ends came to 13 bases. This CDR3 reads CASSPWTSPGELFF. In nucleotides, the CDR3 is TGTGCCAGCAGCCCGTGGACAAGTCCCGGGGAGCTGTTTTTT.

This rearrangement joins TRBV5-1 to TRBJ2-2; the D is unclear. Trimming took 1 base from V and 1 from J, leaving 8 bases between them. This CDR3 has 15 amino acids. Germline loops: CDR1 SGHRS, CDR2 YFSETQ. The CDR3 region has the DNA TGCGCCAGCAGCTTGAATAGCCTGAACACCGGGGAGCTGTTTTTT. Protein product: CASSLNSLNTGELFF.